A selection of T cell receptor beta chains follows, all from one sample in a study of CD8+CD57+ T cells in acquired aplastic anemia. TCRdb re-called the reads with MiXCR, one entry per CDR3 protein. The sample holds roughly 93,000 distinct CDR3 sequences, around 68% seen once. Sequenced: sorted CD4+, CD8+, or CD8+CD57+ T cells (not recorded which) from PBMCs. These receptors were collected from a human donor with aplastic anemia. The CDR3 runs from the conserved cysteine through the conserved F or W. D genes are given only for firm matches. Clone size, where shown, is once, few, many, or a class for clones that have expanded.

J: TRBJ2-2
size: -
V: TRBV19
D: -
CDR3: CASRRQLKTGELFF
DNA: TGTGCCAGTAGGCGACAGTTGAAAACCGGGGAGCTGTTTTTT

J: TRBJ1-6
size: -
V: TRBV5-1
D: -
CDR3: CASSLAPGAGNSPLHF
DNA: TGCGCCAGCAGCTTGGCACCGGGGGCAGGTAATTCACCCCTCCACTTT

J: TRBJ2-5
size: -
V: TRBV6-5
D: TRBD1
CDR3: CASSYSRGQDQETQYF
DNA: TGTGCCAGCAGCTACTCGAGGGGACAGGACCAAGAGACCCAGTACTTC

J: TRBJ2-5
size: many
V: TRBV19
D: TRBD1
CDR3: CATPTGTGGQTQYF
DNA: TGTGCCACTCCCACTGGGACAGGGGGTCAGACCCAGTACTTC

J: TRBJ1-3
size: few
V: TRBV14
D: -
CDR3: CASSPIGNTIYF
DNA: TGTGCCAGCAGCCCTATTGGAAACACCATATATTTT

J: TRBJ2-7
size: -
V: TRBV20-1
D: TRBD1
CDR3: CSASPATGDREQYF
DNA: TGCAGTGCTAGCCCGGCGACAGGGGATCGCGAGCAGTACTTC

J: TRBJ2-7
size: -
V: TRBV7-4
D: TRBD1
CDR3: CASSPSGTGNSYEQYF
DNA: TGTGCCAGCAGCCCGTCCGGGACAGGTAACTCCTACGAGCAGTACTTC

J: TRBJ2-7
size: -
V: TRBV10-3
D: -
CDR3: CAISESAGSYEQYF
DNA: TGTGCCATCAGTGAGTCAGCAGGGTCCTACGAGCAGTACTTC

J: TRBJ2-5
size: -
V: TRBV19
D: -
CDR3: CASSGRNQETQYF
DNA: TGTGCCAGTAGTGGACGGAACCAGGAGACCCAGTACTTC

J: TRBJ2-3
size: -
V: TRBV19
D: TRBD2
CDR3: CASSQSGAYTDTQYF
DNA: TGTGCCAGTAGTCAAAGCGGGGCGTACACAGATACGCAGTATTTT

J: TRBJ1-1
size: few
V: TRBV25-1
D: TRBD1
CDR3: CASSEPGTGDTEAFF
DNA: TGTGCCAGCAGTGAACCCGGGACAGGGGATACTGAAGCTTTCTTT

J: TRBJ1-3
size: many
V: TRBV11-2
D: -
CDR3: CASSLEGRAVGNTIYF
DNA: TGTGCCAGCAGCTTAGAAGGCAGGGCGGTTGGAAACACCATATATTTT

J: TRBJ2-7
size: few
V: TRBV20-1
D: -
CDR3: CSARASQAIYEQYF
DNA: TGCAGTGCTAGGGCGAGTCAGGCAATCTACGAGCAGTACTTC

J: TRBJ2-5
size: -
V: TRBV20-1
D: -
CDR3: CSALTGKETQYF
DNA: TGCAGTGCTTTGACCGGGAAAGAGACCCAGTACTTC

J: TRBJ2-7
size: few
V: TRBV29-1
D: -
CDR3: CSVAGTTYEQYF
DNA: TGCAGCGTTGCCGGGACAACCTACGAGCAGTACTTC

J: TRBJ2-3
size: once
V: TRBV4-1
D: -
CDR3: CASSHHQPGRDTQYF
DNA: TGCGCCAGCAGCCACCACCAACCTGGGCGAGATACGCAGTATTTT

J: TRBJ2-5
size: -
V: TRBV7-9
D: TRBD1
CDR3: CASSLLGQGVQETQYF
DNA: TGTGCCAGCAGCTTACTCGGACAGGGAGTCCAAGAGACCCAGTACTTC

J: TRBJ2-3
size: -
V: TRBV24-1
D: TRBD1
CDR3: CATSPGTEIDTQYF
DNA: TGTGCCACCAGTCCCGGGACAGAGATAGATACGCAGTATTTT

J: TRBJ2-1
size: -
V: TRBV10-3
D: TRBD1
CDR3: CAISVPGQGTSSYNEQFF
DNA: TGTGCCATCAGCGTCCCGGGACAGGGGACTAGCTCCTACAATGAGCAGTTCTTC

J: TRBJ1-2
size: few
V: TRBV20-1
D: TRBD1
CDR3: CSPTQGQAYGYTF
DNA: TGCAGTCCAACTCAGGGACAGGCTTATGGCTACACCTTC

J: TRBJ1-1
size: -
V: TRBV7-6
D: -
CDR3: CASSAEVETDAFF
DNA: TGTGCCAGCAGCGCGGAGGTGGAGACTGACGCTTTCTTT

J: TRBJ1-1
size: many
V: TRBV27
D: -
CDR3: CASSLGGITEAFF
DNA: TGTGCCAGCAGTCTCGGGGGGATCACTGAAGCTTTCTTT

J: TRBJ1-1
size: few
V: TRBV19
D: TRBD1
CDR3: CASTDRATEAFF
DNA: TGTGCCAGTACCGACAGGGCCACTGAAGCTTTCTTT

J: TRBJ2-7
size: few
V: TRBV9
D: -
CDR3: CASSVDGVSYEQYF
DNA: TGTGCCAGCAGCGTTGACGGAGTCTCCTACGAGCAGTACTTC

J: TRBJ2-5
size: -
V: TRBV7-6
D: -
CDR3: CASRSGFQETQYF
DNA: TGTGCCAGCAGGTCGGGATTCCAAGAGACCCAGTACTTC

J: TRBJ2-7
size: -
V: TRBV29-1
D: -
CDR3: CSVKGGRSYEQYF
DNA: TGCAGCGTCAAGGGGGGCCGCTCCTACGAGCAGTACTTC

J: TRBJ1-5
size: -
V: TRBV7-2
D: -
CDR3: CASSLDPSNQPQHF
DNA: TGTGCCAGCAGCTTAGACCCGAGCAATCAGCCCCAGCATTTT

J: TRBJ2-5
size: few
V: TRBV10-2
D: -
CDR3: CASSVAGTQYF
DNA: TGCGCCAGCAGTGTCGCGGGGACCCAGTACTTC

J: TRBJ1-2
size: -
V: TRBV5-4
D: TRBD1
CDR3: CASRFVGQDYGYTF
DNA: TGTGCCAGCAGGTTCGTGGGACAGGACTATGGCTACACCTTC

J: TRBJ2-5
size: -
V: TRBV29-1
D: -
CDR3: CSVKRVQETQYF
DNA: TGCAGCGTAAAGAGGGTCCAAGAGACCCAGTACTTC

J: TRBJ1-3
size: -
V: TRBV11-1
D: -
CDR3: CASSLAAGQPGNTIYF
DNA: TGTGCCAGCAGCTTAGCGGCCGGACAGCCTGGAAACACCATATATTTT

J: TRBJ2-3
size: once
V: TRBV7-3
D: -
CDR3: CASSLTRNEQYF
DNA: TGTGCCAGCAGCTTAACGCGGAATGAGCAGTATTTT

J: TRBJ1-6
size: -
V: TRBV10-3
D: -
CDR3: CAISAGQYNSPLHF
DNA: TGTGCCATCAGTGCGGGCCAATATAATTCACCCCTCCACTTT

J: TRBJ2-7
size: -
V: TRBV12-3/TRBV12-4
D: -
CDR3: CASSTPISYEQYF
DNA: TGTGCCAGCAGTACACCAATCTCCTACGAGCAGTACTTC

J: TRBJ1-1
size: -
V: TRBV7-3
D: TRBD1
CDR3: CASSSQAGGTEAFF
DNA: TGTGCCAGCAGCTCGCAGGCAGGGGGCACTGAAGCTTTCTTT

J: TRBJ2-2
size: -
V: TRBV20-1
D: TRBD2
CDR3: CSARLPLAVGANTGELFF
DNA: TGCAGTGCTAGACTCCCACTAGCGGTCGGCGCGAACACCGGGGAGCTGTTTTTT

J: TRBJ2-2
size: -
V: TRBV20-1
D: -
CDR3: CSARDIRADTGELFF
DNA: TGCAGTGCTAGAGATATACGCGCGGACACCGGGGAGCTGTTTTTT

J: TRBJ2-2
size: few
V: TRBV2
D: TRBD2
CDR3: CGLAGWNTGELFF
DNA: TGTGGACTAGCGGGTTGGAACACCGGGGAGCTGTTTTTT

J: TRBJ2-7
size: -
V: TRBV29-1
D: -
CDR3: CSAQRARTGGEQYF
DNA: TGCAGCGCCCAACGGGCACGTACCGGGGGCGAGCAGTACTTC

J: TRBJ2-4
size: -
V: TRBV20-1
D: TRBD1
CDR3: CSATDRAHIQYF
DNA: TGCAGTGCTACGGACAGGGCCCACATTCAGTACTTC

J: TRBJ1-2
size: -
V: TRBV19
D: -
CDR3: CSAYTRDTSGDDGYTF
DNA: TGCAGTGCTTATACCCGGGACACTTCCGGGGACGATGGCTACACCTTC

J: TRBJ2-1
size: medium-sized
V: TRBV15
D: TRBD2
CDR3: CATSETSGGFEQFF
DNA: TGTGCCACCAGCGAGACTAGCGGGGGGTTTGAGCAGTTCTTC

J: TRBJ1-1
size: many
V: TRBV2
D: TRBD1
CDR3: CARDRENTGAFF
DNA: TGTGCCAGGGACAGGGAGAACACTGGAGCTTTCTTT

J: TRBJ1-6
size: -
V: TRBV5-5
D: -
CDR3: CASSAQGSPLHF
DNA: TGTGCCAGCAGCGCCCAAGGATCACCCCTCCACTTT

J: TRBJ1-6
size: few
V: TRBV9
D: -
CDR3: CASSVSGSPLHF
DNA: TGTGCCAGCAGCGTTTCCGGTTCACCCCTCCACTTT

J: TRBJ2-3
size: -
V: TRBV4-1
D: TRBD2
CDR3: CASSQALAVDTQYF
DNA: TGCGCCAGCAGCCAAGCTCTAGCGGTGGATACGCAGTATTTT

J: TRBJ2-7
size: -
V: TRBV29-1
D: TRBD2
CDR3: CSVEFGGKSSYGQYF
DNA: TGCAGCGTTGAATTCGGGGGGAAGAGCTCCTACGGGCAGTACTTC

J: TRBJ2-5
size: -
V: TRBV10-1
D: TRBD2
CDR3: CASTTRGGETQYF
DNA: TGCGCCAGCACTACGCGGGGAGGGGAGACCCAGTACTTC

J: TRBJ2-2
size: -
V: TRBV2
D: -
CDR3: CASSLVMGTGELFF
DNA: TGTGCCAGCAGCTTAGTGATGGGAACCGGGGAGCTGTTTTTT

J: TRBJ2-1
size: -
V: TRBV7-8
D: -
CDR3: CASSLGGYSYNEQFF
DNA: TGTGCCAGCAGCTTAGGGGGTTACTCCTACAATGAGCAGTTCTTC